Listed here are 25 T cell receptor beta chains from one sample, sequenced in a study of OX40 agonist ivuxolimab in advanced cancers. TCRdb's copy holds only in-frame clones and misses some; the assay was immunoSEQ multiplex PCR. The sample has about 72,000 clones, about 91% seen once. Sequenced material: CD4+ or CD8+ T cells sorted from blood, taken in a trial of the OX40 agonist ivuxolimab. The receptors stem from an adult with an advanced solid tumor such as melanoma, head and neck, liver or kidney cancer.

The V gene is TRBV9, the J gene TRBJ2-2; D remains ambiguous. V dropped 4 bases and J dropped 8 bases, with 9 bases sitting between them. The CDR3 has 12 residues. Germline V CDR1 and CDR2: SGDLS, YYNGEE. CDR3 in amino acids: CASSSYRGELFF. CDR3 DNA sequence: TGTGCCAGCAGCTCATACAGAGGGGAGCTGTTTTTT.

The chain is built from TRBV7-2 and TRBJ1-6, with 7 bases aligning to TRBD1. The germline gives CDR1 SGHTA, CDR2 FQGNSA. The CDR3 covers 18 residues. With 5 bases clipped from V and 7 bases from J, the junction kept 17 bases outside the gene matches. The CDR3 spells CASSRDEQGWGRNSPLHF. The CDR3 DNA is TGTGCCAGCAGCCGCGATGAACAGGGGTGGGGTAGGAATTCACCCCTCCACTTT. The full variable domain, its missing parts supplied by reference TRBV7-2 and TRBJ1-6, is GAGVSQSPSNKVTEKGKDVELRCDPISGHTALYWYRQSLGQGLEFLIYFQGNSAPDKSGLPSDRFSAERTGGSVSTLTIQRTQQEDSAVYLCASSRDEQGWGRNSPLHFGNGTRLTVT.

J is TRBJ2-7 and V is TRBV7-9, with TRBD2 identical over 7 bases. The germline V gene encodes CDR1 SEHNR and CDR2 FQNEAQ (reference sequence). CDR3 length equals 14 residues. Trimming at V came to 0 bases and at J to 3 bases, leaving 2 bases not matched to a gene. The CDR3 loop reads CASSLATGGYEQYF. Written as DNA, the CDR3 is TGTGCCAGCAGCTTAGCCACGGGAGGCTACGAGCAGTACTTC. Full variable domain (missing parts from reference TRBV7-9 and TRBJ2-7): DTGVSQNPRHKITKRGQNVTFRCDPISEHNRLYWYRQTLGQGPEFLTYFQNEAQLEKSRLLSDRFSAERPKGSFSTLEIQRTEQGDSAMYLCASSLATGGYEQYFGPGTRLTVT.

This chain links TRBV7-2 with TRBJ2-7, with a tentative D call TRBD1 (5 bases). With 5 bases removed from V and 8 bases from J, the gap between germline ends came to 16 bases. The germline V gene encodes CDR1 SGHTA and CDR2 FQGNSA. CDR3 length: 13 residues. CDR3 amino acids: CASSQPQGSKQYF. CDR3 DNA: TGTGCCAGCAGCCAACCCCAGGGATCCAAGCAGTACTTC.

The V call is TRBV6-1, the J call TRBJ1-1; the D gene is possibly TRBD1 (6 bases). Germline V lookup: CDR1 MNHNS, CDR2 SASEGT. Between the trimmed V and J ends, which lost 8 bases and 0 bases, there was a span of 13 bases. CDR3 size: 14 residues. The CDR3 spells CASVLGQMNTEAFF. CDR3 DNA: TGTGCCAGCGTTTTGGGACAAATGAACACTGAAGCTTTCTTT.

Only a few counts were recorded for this clone. The chain carries TRBV7-3 and TRBJ2-2, with D possibly TRBD1 on 6 matching bases. Germline V gene sequence: CDR1 SGHTA, CDR2 FQGTGA. The CDR3 is 15 residues long. Deletions cut 5 bases from V and 4 bases from J, with 14 bases between. The CDR3 reads CASSLYRAGTGELFF. The CDR3 DNA is TGTGCCAGCAGCCTCTACAGGGCAGGCACCGGGGAGCTGTTTTTT.

This clone was seen just once. CDR3 coding DNA: TGTGCCAGCAGCCGCCAAGGGGGGCGCCCGCCCACCGGTACGCAGTATTTT. It yields the protein CASSRQGGRPPTGTQYF. This rearrangement joins TRBV7-3 to TRBJ2-3; D tentatively reads TRBD1 or TRBD2 (6 bases each). Germline values: CDR1 SGHTA, CDR2 FQGTGA. V was pared by 5 bases and J by 8 bases, with 26 bases between. CDR3 size: 17 residues.

The J gene is TRBJ2-7, the V gene TRBV18, with TRBD1 identical over 8 bases. J lost 1 base, V lost 2 bases, and 7 bases had no gene match. Germline V CDR1 and CDR2: KGHSH, LQKENI. The CDR3 spans 16 residues. The CDR3 nucleotides read TGTGCCAGCTCACCATTTGGACAGGGTGGGTCCTACGAGCAGTACTTC. It specifies CASSPFGQGGSYEQYF.

The chain joins TRBV9 to TRBJ1-4, with D maybe TRBD1 (5 bases). This CDR3 spans 12 amino acids. Germline V gene sequence: CDR1 SGDLS, CDR2 YYNGEE. Trimming shortened V by 0 bases and J by 10 bases, and 7 bases separated the two germline ends. As DNA, the CDR3 is TGTGCCAGCAGCGTAGGTGGGGGAAAACTGTTTTTT. The encoded protein is CASSVGGGKLFF.

The rearrangement links TRBV29-1 to TRBJ2-2; D ambiguous. Per the germline V gene, CDR1 is SQVTM and CDR2 is ANQGSEA. Trimming stripped 6 bases from V and 5 bases from J, with 13 bases between. The length of the CDR3 is 13 residues. CDR3 DNA: TGCAGCGTGGACGGGTTAGGAACCGGGGAGCTGTTTTTT. Amino acids: CSVDGLGTGELFF.

A few counts support this clone. The chain uses TRBV6-5 and TRBJ1-2; TRBD1 agrees at 7 bases. Germline CDR1 MNHEY, CDR2 SVGAGI. J gave up 4 bases and V 0 bases, and 2 bases lay outside the gene matches. The CDR3 sequence is 14 residues long. In DNA form, the CDR3 reads TGTGCCAGCAGTTACTCGGGACAGTTCTATGGCTACACCTTC. Amino acids: CASSYSGQFYGYTF.

Points on this clone: Within the sample, other DNA sequences also encode this same CDR3. The chain couples TRBV18 to TRBJ1-5; weak D call: TRBD1 (5 bases). The length of the CDR3 is 13 residues. The V end was cut by 3 bases, the J end by 7 bases, with 10 bases between. Germline loops: CDR1 KGHSH, CDR2 LQKENI. The CDR3 nucleotides are TGTGCCAGCTCACCCGGCAGGGACCAGCCCCAGCATTTT. Its translation is CASSPGRDQPQHF.

The genes are TRBV5-4 and TRBJ1-3, with 10 positions matching TRBD1. The V gene end was trimmed by 4 bases and the J gene end by 0 bases; junction bases not matched to a gene: 4. Germline V gene sequence: CDR1 SGHNT, CDR2 YYREEE (reference sequence). The CDR3 covers 16 residues. The CDR3 DNA is TGTGCCAGCAGCCCCCGGGACAGGGGCTCTGGAAACACCATATATTTT. Amino acids: CASSPRDRGSGNTIYF.

This chain joins TRBV28 and TRBJ1-1; D is unclear. CDR3 length: 16 residues. CDR1 and CDR2 (germline): MDHEN, SYDVKM. V was trimmed by 5 bases and J by 2 bases, leaving 18 bases between them. The CDR3, as DNA: TGTGCCAGCAGTCCAATGAATTTAGTACGAAACACTGAAGCTTTCTTT. This encodes CASSPMNLVRNTEAFF.

This rearrangement joins TRBV7-6 to TRBJ2-1; D is perhaps TRBD1 (5 bases). CDR3 length: 16 residues. Germline V gives CDR1 SGHVS, CDR2 FNYEAQ. Trimming pared 3 bases from V and 4 bases from J, leaving 16 bases between. The CDR3 region is CASSLGTGIPYNEQFF. The CDR3 DNA sequence: TGTGCCAGCAGCTTGGGAACAGGCATTCCTTACAATGAGCAGTTCTTC.

The genes are TRBV7-2 and TRBJ2-7, with unresolved D. The ends were cut back, 2 bases at V and 4 bases at J, with 6 bases in the middle. CDR1 SGHTA and CDR2 FQGNSA come from the germline V gene. The CDR3 totals 12 residues. CDR3 protein: CASSLIGYEQYF. CDR3 DNA: TGTGCCAGCAGCTTAATCGGGTACGAGCAGTACTTC. The full variable domain, completed using reference TRBV7-2 and TRBJ2-7, is GAGVSQSPSNKVTEKGKDVELRCDPISGHTALYWYRQSLGQGLEFLIYFQGNSAPDKSGLPSDRFSAERTGGSVSTLTIQRTQQEDSAVYLCASSLIGYEQYFGPGTRLTVT.

The chain carries TRBV16 and TRBJ2-3, with D hard to call. V dropped 0 bases and J dropped 2 bases, with 15 bases sitting between them. Germline CDR1 KGHSY, CDR2 FQNENV. The CDR3 is 17 amino acids. The DNA of the CDR3 is TGTGCCAGCAGCCAATCAGGCCAAGAGGAGAACACAGATACGCAGTATTTT. Its protein product is CASSQSGQEENTDTQYF. The complete variable domain, with remaining parts taken from reference TRBV16 and TRBJ2-3, reads GEEVAQTPKHLVRGEGQKAKLYCAPIKGHSYVFWYQQVLKNEFKFLISFQNENVFDETGMPKERFSAKCLPNSPCSLEIQATKLEDSAVYFCASSQSGQEENTDTQYFGPGTRLTVL.

The genes are TRBV7-2 and TRBJ2-3; the match to TRBD2 covers 11 bases. This CDR3 region has 17 residues. Trimming at V came to 5 bases and at J to 5 bases, leaving 12 bases not matched to a gene. Germline CDR1 reads SGHTA; CDR2 reads FQGNSA. The CDR3 nucleotides read TGTGCCAGCAGCGCCGGACTACTAGCGGGGGAGATAGATACGCAGTATTTT. As protein: CASSAGLLAGEIDTQYF.

This chain connects TRBV7-9 to TRBJ1-4; D gene ambiguous. The CDR3 is 14 residues long. Germline CDR1 and CDR2: SEHNR and FQNEAQ (reference sequence). V lost 0 bases and J 2 bases, leaving 4 bases between the germline ends. The CDR3 nucleotides are TGTGCCAGCAGCTTAGCAGCTACTAATGAAAAACTGTTTTTT. Translated, it gives CASSLAATNEKLFF. Complete variable domain (other parts from reference TRBV7-9 and TRBJ1-4): DTGVSQNPRHKITKRGQNVTFRCDPISEHNRLYWYRQTLGQGPEFLTYFQNEAQLEKSRLLSDRFSAERPKGSFSTLEIQRTEQGDSAMYLCASSLAATNEKLFFGSGTQLSVL.

The chain carries TRBV7-2 and TRBJ1-2, with D hard to call. The CDR3 sequence is 15 residues long. Trimming pared 4 bases from V and 5 bases from J, leaving 17 bases between. CDR1 is SGHTA, CDR2 FQGNSA, per germline. CDR3 residues: CASSSTGGIRYGYTF. The CDR3 nucleotides read TGTGCCAGCAGCTCGACGGGAGGGATTCGATATGGCTACACCTTC.

The genes are TRBV6-6 and TRBJ2-7; a possible D gene is TRBD2 (6 bases). CDR1 and CDR2 from the germline V gene are MNHNY and SVGAGI (reference sequence). There are 12 residues in the CDR3. Deletions cut 8 bases from V and 2 bases from J, with 10 bases between. The DNA of the CDR3 is TGTGCCAGCTCCCGCGGGGCCTACGAGCAGTACTTC. Amino acid sequence: CASSRGAYEQYF.

This chain connects TRBV30 to TRBJ1-1; maybe TRBD1 (6 bases). Germline CDR1 is GTSNPN and CDR2 is SVGIG (reference sequence). Trimming removed 2 bases at V and 4 bases at J, with 11 bases between. The CDR3 totals 13 residues. Here the CDR3 reads CAWSQGLGTEAFF. CDR3 DNA sequence: TGTGCCTGGAGTCAGGGGCTTGGCACTGAAGCTTTCTTT. Full variable domain (missing parts from reference TRBV30 and TRBJ1-1): SQTIHQWPATLVQPVGSPLSLECTVEGTSNPNLYWYRQAAGRGLQLLFYSVGIGQISSEVPQNLSASRPQDRQFILSSKKLLLSDSGFYLCAWSQGLGTEAFFGQGTRLTVV.

The count of this clone is one. This sample also contains other DNA sequences that code for the same CDR3. This chain joins TRBV28 and TRBJ1-5; weak D call: TRBD1 (5 bases). In germline, CDR1 is MDHEN, CDR2 SYDVKM. The CDR3 runs to 14 residues. Trimming took 10 bases from V and 5 from J, leaving 18 bases between them. The CDR3 DNA reads TGTGCCACCCTAGACAGAGTTGGGTATCAGCCCCAGCATTTT. This gives the protein CATLDRVGYQPQHF.

The CDR3 coding sequence is TGTGCCAGCAGCACGGGCCCAGGACAGAACTATGGCTACACCTTC. Protein sequence: CASSTGPGQNYGYTF. V usage is TRBV5-4 and J usage is TRBJ1-2; D is possibly TRBD1 (6 bases). The germline gives CDR1 SGHNT, CDR2 YYREEE (reference sequence). This CDR3 contains 15 residues. Trimming left V 4 bases short and J 2 bases short, with 15 bases between. Supplemented by reference TRBV5-4 and TRBJ1-2, the full variable domain reads ETGVTQSPTHLIKTRGQQVTLRCSSQSGHNTVSWYQQALGQGPQFIFQYYREEENGRGNFPPRFSGLQFPNYSSELNVNALELDDSALYLCASSTGPGQNYGYTFGSGTRLTVV.

This clone was seen a few times. This chain connects TRBV4-2 to TRBJ1-6, with D perhaps TRBD1 (6 bases). The CDR3 spans 15 residues. Trimming stripped 5 bases from V and 7 bases from J, with 15 bases between. Per germline, CDR1 LGHNA and CDR2 YNFKEQ. CDR3 protein: CASSEGTSRNSPLHF. CDR3 bases: TGTGCCAGCAGCGAGGGGACATCGAGGAATTCACCCCTCCACTTT.